This T cell receptor beta chain was identified during a study of early T cells in non-severe SARS-CoV-2 infection. On the study more broadly: Sequencing targeted bulk RNA from unsorted whole blood, leaving chains unpaired.

This clonotype showed up just a few times. The target antigen is unknown. Points from the study as a whole: Missing private and CD4 specificities, VDJdb matching favored anti-spike CD8 responses.

Germline V CDR1 and CDR2: KGHSH, LQKENI. This CDR3 region has 15 residues. J gave up 6 bases and V 6 bases, and 7 bases lay outside the gene matches. Individual cDNA molecules each received unique molecular identifiers attached to them. TCRdb independently ran MiXCR on the 5' RACE reads; one entry per CDR3 protein. Of about 76,000 distinct CDR3 sequences in the sample, 9.5% to 15% were seen once. This TCR was recovered from an adult who was a healthcare worker with PCR-confirmed SARS-CoV-2 infection or an uninfected control (not recorded which). The J gene is TRBJ1-5, the V gene TRBV18; 11 bases are shared with TRBD1. Sequenced sample: whole blood. The CDR3 reads CASSPGGQGAQPQHF. CDR3 sequence (DNA): TGTGCCAGCTCCCCCGGTGGACAGGGGGCTCAGCCCCAGCATTTT.